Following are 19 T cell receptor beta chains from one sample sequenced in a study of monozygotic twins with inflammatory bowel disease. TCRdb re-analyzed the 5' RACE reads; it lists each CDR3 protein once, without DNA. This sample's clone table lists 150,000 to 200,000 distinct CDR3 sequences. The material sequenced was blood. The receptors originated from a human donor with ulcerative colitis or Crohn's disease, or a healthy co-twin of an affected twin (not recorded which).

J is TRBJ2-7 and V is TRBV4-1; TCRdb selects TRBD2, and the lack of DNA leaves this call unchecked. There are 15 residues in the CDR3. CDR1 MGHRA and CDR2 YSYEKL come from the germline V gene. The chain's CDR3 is CASSHGTSGLGEQYF.

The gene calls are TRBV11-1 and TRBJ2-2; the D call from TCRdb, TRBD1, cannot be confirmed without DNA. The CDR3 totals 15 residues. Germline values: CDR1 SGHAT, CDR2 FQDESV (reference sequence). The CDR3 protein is CASRGTGAVTGELFF.

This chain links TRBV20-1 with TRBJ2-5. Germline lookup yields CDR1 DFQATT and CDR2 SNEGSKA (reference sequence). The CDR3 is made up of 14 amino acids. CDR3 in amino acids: CSARTHLNQETQYF.

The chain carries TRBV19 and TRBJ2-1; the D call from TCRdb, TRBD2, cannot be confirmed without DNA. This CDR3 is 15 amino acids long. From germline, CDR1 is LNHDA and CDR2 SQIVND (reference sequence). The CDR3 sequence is CASSPRPGRSDEQFF.

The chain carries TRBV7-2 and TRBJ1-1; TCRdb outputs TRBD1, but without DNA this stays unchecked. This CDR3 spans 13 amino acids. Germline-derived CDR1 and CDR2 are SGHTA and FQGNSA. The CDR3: CASSPRSATEAFF. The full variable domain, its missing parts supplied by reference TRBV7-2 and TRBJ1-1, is GAGVSQSPSNKVTEKGKDVELRCDPISGHTALYWYRQSLGQGLEFLIYFQGNSAPDKSGLPSDRFSAERTGGSVSTLTIQRTQQEDSAVYLCASSPRSATEAFFGQGTRLTVV.

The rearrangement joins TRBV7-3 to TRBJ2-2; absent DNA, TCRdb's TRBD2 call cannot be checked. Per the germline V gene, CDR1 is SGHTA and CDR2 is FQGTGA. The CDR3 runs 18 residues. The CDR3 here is CASSPTSGLADNTGELFF. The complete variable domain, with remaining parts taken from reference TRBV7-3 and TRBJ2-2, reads GAGVSQTPSNKVTEKGKYVELRCDPISGHTALYWYRQSLGQGPEFLIYFQGTGAADDSGLPNDRFFAVRPEGSVSTLKIQRTERGDSAVYLCASSPTSGLADNTGELFFGEGSRLTVL.

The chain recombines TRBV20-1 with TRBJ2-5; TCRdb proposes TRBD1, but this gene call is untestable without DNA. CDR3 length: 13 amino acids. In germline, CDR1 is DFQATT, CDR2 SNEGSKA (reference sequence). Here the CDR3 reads CSAREGREETQYF.

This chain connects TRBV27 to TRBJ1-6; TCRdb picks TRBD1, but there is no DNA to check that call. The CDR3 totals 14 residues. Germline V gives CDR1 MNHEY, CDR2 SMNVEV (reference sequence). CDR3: CASSPPGGNSPLHF.

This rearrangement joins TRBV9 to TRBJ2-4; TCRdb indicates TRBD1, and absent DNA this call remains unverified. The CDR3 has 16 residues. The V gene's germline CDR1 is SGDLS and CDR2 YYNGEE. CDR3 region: CASSVGQGWGKNIQYF.

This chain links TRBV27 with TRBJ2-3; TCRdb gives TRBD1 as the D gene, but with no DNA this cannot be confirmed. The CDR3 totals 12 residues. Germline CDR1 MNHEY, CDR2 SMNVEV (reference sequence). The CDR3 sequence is CASSREPHTQYF.

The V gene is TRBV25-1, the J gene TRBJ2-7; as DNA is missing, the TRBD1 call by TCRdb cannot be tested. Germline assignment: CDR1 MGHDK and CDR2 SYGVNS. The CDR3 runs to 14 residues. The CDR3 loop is CASSEWTGPYEQYF.

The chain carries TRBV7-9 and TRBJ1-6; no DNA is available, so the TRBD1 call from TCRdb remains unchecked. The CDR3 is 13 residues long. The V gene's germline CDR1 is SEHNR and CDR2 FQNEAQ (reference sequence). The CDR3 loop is CASSLEGVSPLHF.

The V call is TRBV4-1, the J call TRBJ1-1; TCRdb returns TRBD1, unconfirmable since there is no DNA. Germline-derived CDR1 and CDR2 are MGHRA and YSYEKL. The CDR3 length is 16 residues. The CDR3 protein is CASSQDWGAMNTEAFF.

This CDR3 reads CASSQDGSGPYNEQFF. V gene TRBV4-3 combines with J gene TRBJ2-1; TCRdb returns TRBD2, unconfirmable since there is no DNA. In germline, CDR1 is LGHNA, CDR2 YSLEER. The CDR3 loop spans 16 amino acids.

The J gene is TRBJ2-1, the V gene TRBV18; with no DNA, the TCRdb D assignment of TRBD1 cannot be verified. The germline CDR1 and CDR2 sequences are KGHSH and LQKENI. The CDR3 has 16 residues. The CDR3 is CASSPSGGGSYNEQFF.

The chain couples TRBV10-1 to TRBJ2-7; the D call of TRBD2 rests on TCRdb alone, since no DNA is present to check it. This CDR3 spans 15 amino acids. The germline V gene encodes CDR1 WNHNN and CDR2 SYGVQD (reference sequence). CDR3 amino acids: CASSRGGEAGYEQYF.

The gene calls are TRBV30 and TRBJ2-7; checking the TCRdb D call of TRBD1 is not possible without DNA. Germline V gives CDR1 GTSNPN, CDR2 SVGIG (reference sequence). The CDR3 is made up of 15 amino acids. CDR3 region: CAWSVTGAGDYEQYF.

CDR3 amino acids: CASSLEDLNTEAFF. The chain carries TRBV7-2 and TRBJ1-1. This CDR3 is 14 amino acids long. Germline V gives CDR1 SGHTA, CDR2 FQGNSA.

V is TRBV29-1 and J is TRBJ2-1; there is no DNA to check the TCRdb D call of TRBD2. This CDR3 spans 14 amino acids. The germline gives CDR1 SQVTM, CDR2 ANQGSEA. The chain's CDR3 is CSAGTSGYYNEQFF.